Shown below are 5 T cell receptor beta chains from a single sample sequenced in a study of shared clonotypes between healthy human individuals. Some clones are missing from TCRdb's copy, which holds only in-frame ones; the method was immunoSEQ multiplex PCR. The sample holds 2,500,000 or so clones, around 92% seen once. Sequencing used naive CD4+ T cells from PBMCs. Subset given: CD45RA+ positively selected. These receptors were collected from a man aged 18 to 35 in good health. Some clones in this sample may be carry-over from other donors' samples.

CDR3 bases: TGTGCCAGCCGCGAACCGCCAGGGACAGTGGCTTCCTATGGCTACACCTTC. Its protein product is CASREPPGTVASYGYTF. The chain carries TRBV19 and TRBJ1-2; 7 positions match TRBD1. CDR1 LNHDA and CDR2 SQIVND come from the germline V gene (reference sequence). CDR3 size: 17 residues. V was pared by 9 bases and J by 4 bases, with 20 bases of the junction left unmatched. Using reference TRBV19 and TRBJ1-2 for the parts outside the CDR3, the full variable domain is DGGITQSPKYLFRKEGQNVTLSCEQNLNHDAMYWYRQDPGQGLRLIYYSQIVNDFQKGDIAEGYSVSREKKESFPLTVTSAQKNPTAFYLCASREPPGTVASYGYTFGSGTRLTVV.

The V and J genes are TRBV5-1 and TRBJ1-1; D is perhaps TRBD1 (6 bases). Germline V gene data show CDR1 as SGHRS and CDR2 as YFSETQ. Trimming shortened V by 6 bases and J by 0 bases, and 12 bases separated the two germline ends. The CDR3 loop spans 14 amino acids. The CDR3 protein is CASNRGDMNTEAFF. CDR3 sequence (DNA): TGCGCCAGCAATCGGGGGGACATGAACACTGAAGCTTTCTTT.

This chain links TRBV28 with TRBJ1-2, with TRBD1 identical over 9 bases. Trimming at V came to 2 bases and at J to 6 bases, leaving 13 bases not matched to a gene. This CDR3 is 17 amino acids long. Germline loops: CDR1 MDHEN, CDR2 SYDVKM. CDR3 residues: CASSLGGSGQGINGYTF. The CDR3 DNA follows: TGTGCCAGCAGTTTAGGAGGTTCTGGACAGGGGATAAATGGCTACACCTTC.

This clone was observed once. The CDR3 DNA sequence: TGCAGCGGCCACTTAAGGGATACGCAGTATTTT. Residues: CSGHLRDTQYF. The rearrangement uses TRBV29-1 and TRBJ2-3; D call uncertain. The V and J ends lost 7 bases and 6 bases respectively, with 11 bases between them. The CDR3 is 11 residues long. Germline lookup yields CDR1 SQVTM and CDR2 ANQGSEA.

The chain uses TRBV2 and TRBJ2-3, with unresolved D. Trimming pared 5 bases from V and 5 bases from J, leaving 17 bases between. CDR1 is SNHLY and CDR2 is FYNNEI in the germline V gene. The CDR3 extends over 15 amino acids. The CDR3 nucleotides are TGTGCCAGCAGTTTCAGTCGGAGTGCTGGAGATACGCAGTATTTT. Protein sequence: CASSFSRSAGDTQYF.